This T cell receptor (beta chain) was recorded in a study of cytomegalovirus exposure and HLA in healthy donors. Findings of the study overall: Upon later analysis, TCR association rates were observed to vary by HLA locus, being highest for DRB1 and lowest for HLA-C. Presence/absence analyses rested on an assumption that sequencing depth was roughly uniform across donors.

Concerning this clone itself: Its antigen remains unidentified.

Germline CDR1 is SGHRS and CDR2 is YFSETQ. The CDR3 extends over 15 amino acids. V lost 5 bases, J lost 5 bases, and 8 bases stayed unmatched. PCR was performed using 60 Vbeta and 13 Jbeta primers. This table comes from immunoSEQ multiplex PCR, and its TCRdb copy is limited to in-frame clones, with some not included. The sample lists approximately 70,000 clones, around 77% seen once, with about 5.7% in the top ten. Sequencing input: PBMCs. The chain links TRBV5-1 to TRBJ2-5; 11 bases are shared with TRBD2. This receptor was taken from a man over 45 in good health and CMV-seronegative. The DNA for the CDR3 is TGCGCCAGCAGGACTAGCGGGAATTTCCTGGAGACCCAGTACTTC. Residues: CASRTSGNFLETQYF.